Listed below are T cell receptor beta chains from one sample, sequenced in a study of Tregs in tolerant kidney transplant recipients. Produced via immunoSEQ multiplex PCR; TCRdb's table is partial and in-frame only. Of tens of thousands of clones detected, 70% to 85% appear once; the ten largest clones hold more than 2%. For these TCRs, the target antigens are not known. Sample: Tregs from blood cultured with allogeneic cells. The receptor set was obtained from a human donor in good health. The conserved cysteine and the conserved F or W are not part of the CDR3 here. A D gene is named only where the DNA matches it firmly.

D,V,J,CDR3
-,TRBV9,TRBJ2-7,ASSVATGEQY
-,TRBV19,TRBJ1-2,ASSIDIKGVWHGYT
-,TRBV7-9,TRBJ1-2,ASSLSGEDGYT
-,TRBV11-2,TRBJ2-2,ASSLSGDLNTGELF
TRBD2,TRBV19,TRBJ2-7,ASSGRTGGGWFYEQY
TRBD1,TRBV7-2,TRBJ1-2,ASRVNRGYMYDYT
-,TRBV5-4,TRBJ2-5,ATHTGTVQETQY
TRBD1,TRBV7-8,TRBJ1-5,ASSSETGVNQPQH
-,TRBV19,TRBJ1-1,ASSIGLGSTEAF
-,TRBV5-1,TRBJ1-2,ASSPGQNYGYT
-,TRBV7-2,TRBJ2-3,ASSFSETTSGY
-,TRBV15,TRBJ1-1,ATSREGRWGTEAF
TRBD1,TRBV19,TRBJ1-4,ATRQGAREKLF
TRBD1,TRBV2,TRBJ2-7,ASVTGTALGEQY
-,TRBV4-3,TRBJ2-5,ASSRWPQETQY
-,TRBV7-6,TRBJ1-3,ASSLKGPPSGNTIY
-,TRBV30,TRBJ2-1,AWSPTYNEQF
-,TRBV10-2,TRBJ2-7,ASGLGIYEQY
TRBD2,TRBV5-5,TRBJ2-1,ASSLGAGGYNEQF
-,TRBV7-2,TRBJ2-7,ASSSDPPGGAGRHEQY
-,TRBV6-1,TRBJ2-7,ASSRTSIYEQY
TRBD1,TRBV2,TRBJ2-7,ASSVGQGAIYEQY
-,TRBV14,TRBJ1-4,ASSRVWGSNEKLF
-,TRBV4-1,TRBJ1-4,ASSQDAGGATNEKLF
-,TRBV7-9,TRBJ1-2,ASSLGFYYGYT
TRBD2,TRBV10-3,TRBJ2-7,AISERASGSSYEQY
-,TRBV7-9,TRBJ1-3,ASSWVDAGNTIY
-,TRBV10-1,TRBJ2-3,ASSESISGGRHYTQY
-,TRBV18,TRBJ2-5,ASSPREETQY
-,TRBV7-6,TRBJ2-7,ASSLAGLGSGEQY
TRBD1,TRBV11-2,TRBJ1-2,ASSLQSGGHYGYT
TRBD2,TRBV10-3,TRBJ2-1,AISEYAGGSYNEQF
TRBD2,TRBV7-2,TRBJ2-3,ASSLRGGEGTQY
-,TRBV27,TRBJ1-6,ASRRWGGEAPLH
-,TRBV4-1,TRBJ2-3,ASSQPDSTDTQY
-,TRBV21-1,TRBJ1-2,ASSKENSNRSRPNYGYT
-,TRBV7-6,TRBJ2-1,ASSPRTPSSEQF
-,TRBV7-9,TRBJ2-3,ASSLSTGSADTQY
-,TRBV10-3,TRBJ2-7,AIMRQADEQY
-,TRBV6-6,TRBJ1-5,ASSYQYDQPQH
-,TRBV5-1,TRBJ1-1,ASVRSTQGDTEAF
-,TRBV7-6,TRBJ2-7,ASSLVGAGVPYEQY
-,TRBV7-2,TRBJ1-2,ASSSHAFDGYT
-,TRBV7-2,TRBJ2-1,ASTKGGLHSYNEQF
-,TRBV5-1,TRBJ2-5,ASSLTGAALETQY
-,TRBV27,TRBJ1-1,ATRGIWTEAF
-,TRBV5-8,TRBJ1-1,ASSSRRGGEAF
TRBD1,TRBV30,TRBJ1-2,AWSVLGTEYGYT
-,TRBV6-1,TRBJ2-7,ASSDMTGLRQY
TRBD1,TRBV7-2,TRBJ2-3,ASFPRGPTTDTQY
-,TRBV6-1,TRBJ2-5,ASSEAGRQETQY
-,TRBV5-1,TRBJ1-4,ASSPGRAYLQEKLF
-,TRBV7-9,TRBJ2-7,ASSSQAPRGEQY
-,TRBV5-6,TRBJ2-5,ASSFVGQETQY
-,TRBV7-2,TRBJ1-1,ASSLTGFQAF
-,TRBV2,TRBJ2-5,ASSGTQETQY
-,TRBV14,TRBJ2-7,ASSRMRGDTQY
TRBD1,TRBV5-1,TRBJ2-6,ASSATGGRTGANVLT
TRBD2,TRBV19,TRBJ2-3,ASSIQRGGLDTQY
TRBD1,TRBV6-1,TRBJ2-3,ASSHRGFTDTQY